This TCR beta chain was identified in a study of T cell responses to AZD1222 COVID-19 vaccine. Broader study findings: Clonal diversity may have been underestimated in mostly white British donors.

Sequencing used immunoSEQ multiplex PCR; TCRdb keeps in-frame clones, though not all of them. Of roughly 140,000 clones listed, about 90% were seen once; the top ten hold less than 3.5%. Worth noting for this clone: Its specificity is unknown.

Trimming took off 5 bases at V and 0 bases at J, with 10 bases between the two ends. Germline V CDR1 and CDR2: LNHDA, SQIVND (reference sequence). There are 14 residues in the CDR3. The clonotype was recovered from an adult in good health. V gene TRBV19 combines with J gene TRBJ1-2, with a tentative D call TRBD1 (6 bases). The input for sequencing was peripheral blood, taken on day 0 of MenACWY control vaccination. CDR3 region: CASSAQGSNYGYTF. The DNA of the CDR3 is TGTGCCAGTAGTGCACAGGGATCTAACTATGGCTACACCTTC.